This T cell receptor beta chain was captured by sequencing in a study of cytomegalovirus exposure and HLA in healthy donors. Vbeta (60) and Jbeta (13) primers were used in the PCR. Only in-frame clones appear in the TCRdb table, and some are missing; sequencing was by immunoSEQ multiplex PCR. This sample has around 100,000 clones, with around 80% found just once. In its sample, this clone was seen a few times. From germline, CDR1 is MNHNY and CDR2 SVGAGI (reference sequence). With 0 bases clipped from V and 6 bases from J, the junction kept 2 bases outside the gene matches. The CDR3 has 13 residues. The chain carries TRBV6-6 and TRBJ2-7, with 7 bases fitting TRBD1. The sample taken for sequencing was PBMCs. This receptor was taken from a woman between 18 and 29 years old in good health and CMV-seropositive. The CDR3 DNA is TGTGCCAGCAGTTACTCCGGACAGGTCGAGCAGTACTTC. It is translated as CASSYSGQVEQYF.